The 7 T cell receptor beta chains below come from one sample, sequenced in a study of identical twins. TCRdb used MiXCR to reprocess the 5' RACE reads, holding one entry per CDR3 protein. The sample contains hundreds of thousands of distinct CDR3 sequences, around a sixth of which appear only once. This sample was also put to use in a study of T cells expressing NK-cell markers.

Sequenced sample: PBMCs. These receptors were collected from a woman between 18 and 29 years old in good health.

This clonotype has only a few counts. This sequence joins TRBV12-3 or TRBV12-4 and TRBJ2-2; D gene unclear. Between the trimmed V and J ends, which lost 3 bases and 7 bases, there was a span of 15 bases. This CDR3 has 15 amino acids. Here the CDR3 DNA reads TGTGCCAGCAGTTTCTCAAATCCCCGTGGCGGGGAGCTGTTTTTT. Protein product: CASSFSNPRGGELFF.

The V and J genes are TRBV6-1 and TRBJ2-6; a possible D gene is TRBD2 (5 bases). Per germline, CDR1 MNHNS and CDR2 SASEGT. The V and J ends lost 6 bases and 3 bases respectively, with 9 bases between them. This CDR3 has 14 amino acids. The CDR3 loop is CASRFGVGANVLTF. The CDR3 DNA is TGTGCCAGCAGGTTCGGGGTTGGGGCCAACGTCCTGACTTTC.

The chain uses TRBV5-1 and TRBJ2-1; TRBD2 matches 7 bases. The CDR3 sequence is 15 residues long. With V trimmed by 6 bases and J by 9 bases, 15 bases remained unmatched. Germline CDR1 and CDR2: SGHRS and YFSETQ. CDR3 sequence reads: CASTSSGVYVGEQFF. Here the CDR3 DNA reads TGCGCCAGCACTTCCAGCGGGGTCTATGTTGGTGAGCAGTTCTTC. Together with reference TRBV5-1 and TRBJ2-1, the CDR3 gives the full variable domain: KAGVTQTPRYLIKTRGQQVTLSCSPISGHRSVSWYQQTPGQGLQFLFEYFSETQRNKGNFPGRFSGRQFSNSRSEMNVSTLELGDSALYLCASTSSGVYVGEQFFGPGTRLTVL.

This clonotype was seen a few times. The V call is TRBV18, the J call TRBJ1-5; D not resolved. Trimming took off 2 bases at V and 5 bases at J, with 4 bases between the two ends. The CDR3 is made up of 12 amino acids. Germline CDR1 KGHSH, CDR2 LQKENI. CDR3 in amino acids: CASSPSDQPQHF. The CDR3, as DNA: TGTGCCAGCTCACCATCGGATCAGCCCCAGCATTTT.

This clonotype was counted between two and nine times. The gene calls are TRBV20-1 and TRBJ2-1; D is possibly TRBD2 (5 bases). Germline CDR1 and CDR2: DFQATT and SNEGSKA (reference sequence). The CDR3 sequence is 18 residues long. V lost 1 base and J 0 bases, leaving 19 bases between the germline ends. The CDR3 nucleotides read TGCAGTGCTAGAGGGAGGCCGTTGGCGCAGAGCTCCTACAATGAGCAGTTCTTC. Protein product: CSARGRPLAQSSYNEQFF.

This clonotype was detected a few times. V gene TRBV6-5 combines with J gene TRBJ2-1, with a weak D call TRBD1 (5 bases). CDR1 MNHEY and CDR2 SVGAGI come from the germline V gene. This CDR3 region has 15 residues. Between the trimmed V and J ends, which lost 1 base and 4 bases, there was a span of 11 bases. CDR3 in DNA: TGTGCCAGCAGTTACTTAGGGGCACAGTACAATGAGCAGTTCTTC. This translates into CASSYLGAQYNEQFF.

The V call is TRBV12-3 or TRBV12-4, the J call TRBJ1-1; TRBD1 is a possible D gene (6 bases). This CDR3 contains 14 residues. V shed 5 bases and J shed 6 bases, with 16 bases lying between them. Here the CDR3 reads CASSPPGHWPEAFF. Here the CDR3 DNA reads TGTGCCAGCAGTCCGCCGGGACATTGGCCTGAAGCTTTCTTT.